This entry lists 22 T cell receptor beta chains sequenced from one sample in a study of blood T cells in healthy people across ages. PCR was performed a second time for about 7 to 12 cycles using a sample-barcoded 5' primer and a J-beta primer mix. TCRdb reprocessed the 5' RACE reads via MiXCR and lists one record per CDR3 protein. The sample holds 900,000 to 950,000 distinct CDR3 sequences, approximately 32% seen once. The same sample was also used in a study of T cells of mothers and their children.

The sample taken for sequencing was blood. These receptor sequences come from a woman in her 40s in good health.

The genes are TRBV4-3 and TRBJ1-4, with 7 nucleotides matching TRBD1. With V trimmed by 3 bases and J by 13 bases, 8 bases remained unmatched. Germline V gene data show CDR1 as LGHNA and CDR2 as YSLEER. The CDR3 contains 13 residues. CDR3 DNA sequence: TGCGCCAGCAGCCAGGACACAGGGGACAGACTGTTTTTT. It encodes CASSQDTGDRLFF.

This clonotype was observed a few times. This chain uses TRBV6-2 or TRBV6-3 with TRBJ1-5; D is unclear. The germline V gene encodes CDR1 MNHEY and CDR2 SVGEGT. This CDR3 has 13 residues. The V end lost 8 bases, the J end lost 2 bases, and 10 bases lay between the germline ends. The CDR3, as DNA: TGTGCCAGCGGATTCGGGGGCAATCAGCCCCAGCATTTT. Translating it yields CASGFGGNQPQHF.

This clonotype was observed a few times. The chain has TRBV20-1 and TRBJ2-7; TRBD1 aligns across 9 bases. Trimming at V came to 3 bases and at J to 3 bases, leaving 6 bases not matched to a gene. There are 14 residues in the CDR3. Germline V gene lookup returns CDR1 DFQATT and CDR2 SNEGSKA (reference sequence). The DNA for the CDR3 is TGCAGTGCTAGTCAGACGGGACAGGGCTACGAGCAGTACTTC. It codes for CSASQTGQGYEQYF.

Here the CDR3 reads CASKGWGGQVAGETQYF. CDR3 sequence (DNA): TGTGCCAGCAAGGGCTGGGGAGGACAGGTCGCGGGAGAGACCCAGTACTTC. The V gene is TRBV28, the J gene TRBJ2-5, with D tentatively TRBD1 (7 bases). The ends were cut back, 7 bases at V and 4 bases at J, with 25 bases in the middle. CDR3 length: 17 amino acids. From germline, CDR1 is MDHEN and CDR2 SYDVKM.

This clonotype was observed a few times. The rearrangement uses TRBV5-6 and TRBJ1-4; D might be TRBD1 (6 bases). V lost 2 bases, J lost 5 bases, and 22 bases lay in between. Germline V lookup: CDR1 SGHDT, CDR2 YYEEEE. The CDR3 extends over 18 amino acids. The CDR3 reads CASSFPPHRGSRNEKLFF. Written as DNA, the CDR3 is TGTGCCAGCAGCTTTCCCCCCCATAGGGGGTCGCGAAATGAAAAACTGTTTTTT.

There are a few counts of this clonotype. This chain joins TRBV5-4 and TRBJ1-1; D gene ambiguous. V lost 1 base and J 1 base, leaving 11 bases between the germline ends. The CDR3 length is 15 residues. CDR1 is SGHNT, CDR2 YYREEE, per germline (reference sequence). This CDR3 reads CASSLSGRTNTEAFF. CDR3 nucleotide sequence: TGTGCCAGCAGCTTGAGCGGACGGACGAACACTGAAGCTTTCTTT.

In the case of this clonotype: This sequence may be a read error, since a much larger clone differs from it by one base. CDR3 sequence reads: CAISDSTGGYERYF. The CDR3, as DNA: TGTGCCATCAGTGATTCGACAGGGGGCTACGAGCGGTACTTC. This chain uses TRBV10-3 with TRBJ2-7, with TRBD1 identical over 10 bases. This CDR3 has 14 residues. Germline lookup yields CDR1 ENHRY and CDR2 SYGVKD.

A few counts support this clonotype. The rearrangement links TRBV6-1 to TRBJ2-3; D is unresolved. CDR1 is MNHNS and CDR2 is SASEGT in the germline V gene. The CDR3 loop spans 12 amino acids. Trimming took off 0 bases at V and 14 bases at J, with 12 bases between the two ends. The CDR3 reads CASSEAWGSSYF. The CDR3 DNA reads TGTGCCAGCAGTGAAGCATGGGGATCTTCGTATTTT.

This clonotype was recorded at least ten times. The chain is built from TRBV7-2 and TRBJ2-1, with D possibly being TRBD2 (7 bases). The germline CDR1 and CDR2 sequences are SGHTA and FQGNSA. The CDR3 runs 15 residues. The germline V and J ends were trimmed by 4 bases and 7 bases, with 17 bases remaining between them. The CDR3 DNA sequence: TGTGCCAGCAGCTCGGGGGGCGCGTCTTGGAATGAGCAGTTCTTC. It codes for CASSSGGASWNEQFF.

This clonotype was seen repeatedly, ten times or more. The chain carries TRBV2 and TRBJ2-2, with D unclear. The V gene's germline CDR1 is SNHLY and CDR2 FYNNEI. This CDR3 region has 14 residues. With 10 bases removed from V and 0 bases from J, the gap between germline ends came to 12 bases. The DNA for the CDR3 is TGTGCCAAGGGTCAGGACCCGAACACCGGGGAGCTGTTTTTT. Its protein product is CAKGQDPNTGELFF.

This clonotype was observed a few times. CDR3 in amino acids: CASSPTSEEYEQYF. CDR3 in DNA: TGTGCCAGCAGCCCGACTAGCGAGGAATACGAGCAGTACTTC. This chain links TRBV14 with TRBJ2-5; 8 positions agree with TRBD2. The J call could be wrong; TRBJ2-7 is a better fit for the DNA end. This CDR3 region has 14 residues. The germline V gene encodes CDR1 SGHDN and CDR2 FVKESK.

This clonotype was detected a few times. The chain employs TRBV13 and TRBJ1-6, with D unresolved. The V end lost 2 bases, the J end lost 6 bases, and 11 bases lay between the germline ends. Germline V gene sequence: CDR1 PRHDT, CDR2 FYEKMQ (reference sequence). The CDR3 contains 15 residues. CDR3 protein: CASSLRTSSNSPLHF. In nucleotides, the CDR3 is TGTGCCAGCAGCTTACGTACCAGTTCTAATTCACCCCTCCACTTT.

This clonotype was seen more than once but under ten times. The chain joins TRBV7-2 to TRBJ2-3, with D possibly being TRBD1 (6 bases). Trimming cost V 0 bases and J 4 bases, with 20 bases left between them. The CDR3 has 18 residues. Germline V gene sequence: CDR1 SGHTA, CDR2 FQGNSA. The CDR3 spells CASSLAGARGSSPDTQYF. In nucleotides, the CDR3 is TGTGCCAGCAGCTTAGCGGGTGCCAGGGGTTCGTCACCAGATACGCAGTATTTT.

Ten or more counts support this clonotype. The gene calls are TRBV2 and TRBJ2-5, with 13 nucleotides matching TRBD2. CDR1 and CDR2 (germline): SNHLY, FYNNEI. The trim removed 8 bases at V and 5 bases at J, leaving 5 bases unmatched. The CDR3 covers 14 residues. CDR3 in amino acids: CASAGTSGDETQYF. The CDR3 nucleotides read TGTGCCAGCGCAGGGACTAGCGGGGACGAGACCCAGTACTTC.

This clonotype showed up just a few times. The J gene is TRBJ2-7, the V gene TRBV20-1, with 13 bases lining up with TRBD2. The CDR3 runs to 16 residues. V lost 1 base to trimming and J lost 1 base; unmatched junction nucleotides: 4. CDR1 and CDR2 from the germline V gene are DFQATT and SNEGSKA (reference sequence). The CDR3 nucleotides read TGCAGTGCTAGAGCACTAGCGGGGGGGGGATCCTACGAGCAGTACTTC. This translates into CSARALAGGGSYEQYF.

The rearrangement joins TRBV29-1 to TRBJ2-2; no clear D gene. The V and J ends lost 6 bases and 1 base respectively, with 12 bases between them. CDR1 SQVTM and CDR2 ANQGSEA come from the germline V gene. The CDR3 is made up of 14 amino acids. The CDR3 loop is CSVVPTGNTGELFF. The CDR3 DNA reads TGCAGCGTGGTTCCCACGGGGAACACCGGGGAGCTGTTTTTT.

Ten or more counts support this clonotype. The chain couples TRBV20-1 to TRBJ2-7; TRBD1 is a possible D gene (6 bases). Looked up from germline, CDR1 is DFQATT and CDR2 is SNEGSKA (reference sequence). V was pared by 5 bases and J by 2 bases, with 19 bases between. The CDR3 runs to 15 residues. The CDR3 is CSASWTDSFTYEQYF. The CDR3 nucleotides read TGCAGTGCTTCTTGGACGGACAGCTTCACCTACGAGCAGTACTTC.

This chain connects TRBV3-1 to TRBJ2-5, with TRBD2 matching over 7 bases. CDR1 LGHDT and CDR2 YNNKEL come from the germline V gene (reference sequence). Unmatched junction bases numbered 2, after V lost 3 bases and J lost 1 base. The CDR3 contains 14 residues. The CDR3: CASSQSGGQETQYF. The CDR3 nucleotides are TGTGCCAGCAGCCAGTCGGGGGGCCAAGAGACCCAGTACTTC.

The chain has TRBV10-3 and TRBJ2-5, with D possibly being TRBD1 (6 bases). This CDR3 has 15 amino acids. V was trimmed by 6 bases and J by 11 bases, leaving 25 bases between them. Germline values: CDR1 ENHRY, CDR2 SYGVKD. The CDR3 DNA follows: TGTGCCATCAGCCAGGGACAAGCGCACAATCTTGAGCAGTACTTC. It specifies CAISQGQAHNLEQYF.

Here the CDR3 reads CASSQDRSRVTEAFF. CDR3 DNA: TGCGCCAGCAGCCAAGATCGTTCCAGGGTCACTGAAGCTTTCTTT. V and J are TRBV4-1 and TRBJ1-1; D perhaps matches TRBD1 (5 bases). Looked up from germline, CDR1 is MGHRA and CDR2 is YSYEKL. This CDR3 has 15 residues. V lost 0 bases and J 4 bases, leaving 12 bases between the germline ends.

V and J are TRBV7-9 and TRBJ2-5, with D possibly being TRBD2 (5 bases). Per germline, CDR1 SEHNR and CDR2 FQNEAQ (reference sequence). V was cut by 3 bases and J by 5 bases, with 13 bases left in between. This CDR3 has 14 amino acids. CDR3 amino acids: CASSFFAGIETQYF. The CDR3 DNA reads TGTGCCAGCAGCTTTTTTGCGGGTATTGAGACCCAGTACTTC.

This clonotype was seen a handful of times. The chain employs TRBV19 and TRBJ2-1; TRBD1 aligns across 9 bases. The trim removed 6 bases at V and 4 bases at J, leaving 7 bases unmatched. The CDR3 runs to 15 residues. Germline V lookup: CDR1 LNHDA, CDR2 SQIVND (reference sequence). This chain's CDR3 is CASRKEGTGYNEQFF. The DNA for the CDR3 is TGTGCCAGTAGGAAAGAGGGGACAGGGTACAATGAGCAGTTCTTC. The complete variable domain, with remaining parts taken from reference TRBV19 and TRBJ2-1, reads DGGITQSPKYLFRKEGQNVTLSCEQNLNHDAMYWYRQDPGQGLRLIYYSQIVNDFQKGDIAEGYSVSREKKESFPLTVTSAQKNPTAFYLCASRKEGTGYNEQFFGPGTRLTVL.